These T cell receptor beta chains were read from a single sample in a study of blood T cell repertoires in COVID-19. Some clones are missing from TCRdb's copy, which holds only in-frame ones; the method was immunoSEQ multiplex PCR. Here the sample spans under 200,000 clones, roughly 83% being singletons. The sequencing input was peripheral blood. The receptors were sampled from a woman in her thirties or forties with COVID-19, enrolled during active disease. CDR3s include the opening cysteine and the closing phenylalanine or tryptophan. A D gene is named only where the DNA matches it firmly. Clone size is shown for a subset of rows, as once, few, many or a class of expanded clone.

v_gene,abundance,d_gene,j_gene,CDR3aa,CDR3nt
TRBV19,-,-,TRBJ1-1,CASSEKPGLPFF,TGTGCCAGTAGTGAAAAACCGGGTCTTCCTTTCTTT
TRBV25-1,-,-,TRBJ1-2,CASSDRVANYGYTF,TGTGCCAGCAGTGACAGGGTGGCAAACTATGGCTACACCTTC
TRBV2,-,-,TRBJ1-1,CASTRRDTEAFF,TGTGCCAGCACACGCCGGGACACTGAAGCTTTCTTT
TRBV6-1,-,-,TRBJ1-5,CASSEASWGVGSNQPQHF,TGTGCCAGCAGTGAAGCTTCGTGGGGGGTAGGAAGCAATCAGCCCCAGCATTTT
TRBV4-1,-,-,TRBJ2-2,CASSLGERNTGELFF,TGCGCCAGCAGCCTGGGAGAGCGGAACACCGGGGAGCTGTTTTTT
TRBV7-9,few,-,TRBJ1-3,CASSLLGHRNTIYF,TGTGCCAGCAGCTTATTAGGACATCGGAACACCATATATTTT
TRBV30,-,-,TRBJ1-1,CAWSAFLNTEAFF,TGTGCCTGGAGTGCCTTTTTGAACACTGAAGCTTTCTTT
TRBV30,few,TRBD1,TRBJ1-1,CAWVGQGGAEAFF,TGTGCCTGGGTGGGACAGGGGGGTGCTGAAGCTTTCTTT
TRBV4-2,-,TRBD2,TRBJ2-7,CASSQGSTSSAYEQYF,TGTGCCAGCAGCCAAGGGTCGACTAGCTCGGCCTACGAGCAGTACTTC
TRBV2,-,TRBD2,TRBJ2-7,CASGLAGLYEQYF,TGTGCCAGTGGACTAGCGGGACTCTACGAGCAGTACTTC
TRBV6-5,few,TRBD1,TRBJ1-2,CASLPGQGRGYTF,TGTGCCAGCCTACCGGGACAGGGTCGTGGCTACACCTTC